This T cell receptor (beta chain) was documented in a study of blood T cell repertoires in COVID-19. The table came from immunoSEQ multiplex PCR; TCRdb's copy has only in-frame clones and leaves some out. The sample consists of under 200,000 clones, approximately 91% of them appearing once. The CDR3 contains 13 residues. V lost 6 bases to trimming and J lost 5 bases, with 14 bases between them. The V gene's germline CDR1 is SQVTM and CDR2 ANQGSEA. This clone was observed a handful of times. The sample has other DNA sequences that encode this CDR3 too. This chain connects TRBV29-1 to TRBJ1-3; weak D call: TRBD1 (5 bases). The receptor was isolated from a young man with acute or convalescent COVID-19. Material: peripheral blood. In DNA, the CDR3 is TGCAGCGTCAAAACAGGTGGGAGAAACACCATATATTTT. Its protein is CSVKTGGRNTIYF.